This is a list of T cell receptor beta chains from one sample in a study of control samples from healthy donors and cancer patients. Here immunoSEQ multiplex PCR was the method, and the copy in TCRdb shows in-frame clones only, minus some. The sample holds fewer than 200,000 clones, approximately 86% seen once. The specimen was blood. The receptors stem from a woman in her 30s in good health. CDR3s include the opening cysteine and the closing phenylalanine or tryptophan. The order of the fields is J gene, V gene, CDR3 protein.

TRBJ1-4 | TRBV10-3 | CAISDLKTGEGKLFF
TRBJ2-1 | TRBV9 | CASSQSGTGGNEQFF
TRBJ2-7 | TRBV6-1 | CASSEINSVYEQYF
TRBJ2-3 | TRBV18 | CASSPIRGTDTQYF
TRBJ1-6 | TRBV27 | CASSPGQGHLHF
TRBJ2-3 | TRBV2 | CASSEADWGDTQYF
TRBJ2-1 | TRBV5-4 | CASSFWTGVNEQFF
TRBJ2-7 | TRBV5-1 | CASSLGPLGRGGSDEQYF
TRBJ2-1 | TRBV29-1 | CSVVLGQGGNEQFF
TRBJ1-2 | TRBV25-1 | CASTRSPGLGGYTF
TRBJ2-3 | TRBV11-2 | CASSLGGTGYAVDTQYF
TRBJ2-7 | TRBV5-4 | CASSFGNEQYF
TRBJ1-2 | TRBV30 | CAWALINPGRPNYGYTF
TRBJ2-1 | TRBV5-1 | CASSSPGSYNEQFF
TRBJ2-2 | TRBV3-1/TRBV3-2 | CASSQGLGGELFF
TRBJ2-7 | TRBV5-4 | CASSLEKGEQYF
TRBJ1-2 | TRBV6-5 | CASSYDGNYGYTF
TRBJ1-4 | TRBV19 | CASSINPNEKLFF
TRBJ2-1 | TRBV11-2 | CASSLGTVNEQFF
TRBJ1-3 | TRBV2 | CASSSTGAAGNTIYF
TRBJ2-3 | TRBV11-2 | CASSLWGSLARTTDTQYF
TRBJ2-3 | TRBV3-1/TRBV3-2 | CASSQPGLGIDTQYF
TRBJ2-2 | TRBV4-1 | CASRSVPGALSAGELFF
TRBJ2-7 | TRBV7-9 | CASTGSPYEQYF
TRBJ2-1 | TRBV3-1/TRBV3-2 | CASSQGLAGVGEQFF
TRBJ2-4 | TRBV5-6 | CASTYRAGGTQYF
TRBJ1-1 | TRBV28 | CASSPAAAGVSEAFF
TRBJ2-3 | TRBV6-2/TRBV6-3 | CASSPGLAERTDTQYF
TRBJ2-7 | TRBV24-1 | CATSDSHGQYEQYF
TRBJ1-4 | TRBV19 | CASRPSGPTNEKLFF
TRBJ2-6 | TRBV30 | CAWWDRGSIREAGANVLTF
TRBJ2-7 | TRBV28 | CASSTRRYEQYF
TRBJ1-1 | TRBV3-1/TRBV3-2 | CASSQGVNTEAFF
TRBJ1-1 | TRBV19 | CASSPGSDMNTEAFF
TRBJ1-2 | TRBV20-1 | CSARTDYGYTF
TRBJ2-7 | TRBV5-1 | CASSFEGRSYEQYF
TRBJ1-3 | TRBV18 | CASSPDQRAGNTIYF
TRBJ2-7 | TRBV7-6 | CASSGPGESNYEQYF
TRBJ1-1 | TRBV7-6 | CASSLSGSEAFF
TRBJ2-1 | TRBV30 | CAWTPYSYNEQFF
TRBJ2-7 | TRBV2 | CASIPGQGADEQYF
TRBJ2-5 | TRBV10-3 | CATQGLAGDKGLETQYF
TRBJ2-1 | TRBV9 | CASSVLGGEQFF
TRBJ1-3 | TRBV6-2/TRBV6-3 | CASSYSGVYPEDSGNTIYF
TRBJ2-1 | TRBV10-2 | CASSAVAGADYNEQFF
TRBJ2-5 | TRBV5-1 | CASSLAVGIQETQYF
TRBJ2-7 | TRBV13 | CASSAGQSAYEQYF
TRBJ2-3 | TRBV18 | CASSQNHLAGGTDTQYF
TRBJ2-1 | TRBV5-1 | CASSSGLAGVGNEQFF
TRBJ1-5 | TRBV3-1/TRBV3-2 | CASSQDYRGGQPQHF